These 27 T cell receptor beta chains were all obtained from the same sample, sequenced in a study of PD-L1 blockade in urothelial cancer. The repertoire was sequenced with immunoSEQ multiplex PCR; TCRdb's copy has only in-frame clones and lacks some. Of roughly 60,000 clones in the sample, approximately 80% were seen once. The input for sequencing was PBMCs, taken around atezolizumab (anti-PD-L1) treatment. The receptor source for this set is a man between 65 and 79 years old with urothelial cancer.

In nucleotides, the CDR3 is TGTGCCAGCAGATACAGGGATAATGAAAAACTGTTTTTT. It encodes CASRYRDNEKLFF. This sequence joins TRBV6-1 and TRBJ1-4; maybe TRBD1 (6 bases). The V end was cut by 6 bases, the J end by 4 bases, with 9 bases between. The germline V gene has CDR1 MNHNS and CDR2 SASEGT. The length of the CDR3 is 13 residues.

The chain recombines TRBV7-9 with TRBJ1-2; 9 bases are shared with TRBD1. This CDR3 contains 16 residues. The ends lost 4 bases at V and 8 bases at J; junction bases unmatched: 14. Germline-derived CDR1 and CDR2 are SEHNR and FQNEAQ (reference sequence). This CDR3 reads CASSSPYRGPGWGYTF. The CDR3 DNA follows: TGTGCCAGCAGCTCGCCATACAGGGGGCCTGGATGGGGCTACACCTTC.

For this clone: The same CDR3 can be traced to other DNA sequences in this sample. DNA of the CDR3: TGTGCCAGCTCACCAGGAACTACTTACAATGAGCAGTTCTTC. As protein: CASSPGTTYNEQFF. The V call is TRBV18, the J call TRBJ2-1; D gene ambiguous. In germline, CDR1 is KGHSH, CDR2 LQKENI. V lost 2 bases, J lost 4 bases, and 9 bases lay in between. CDR3 size: 14 residues. The full variable domain, with the rest looked up from reference TRBV18 and TRBJ2-1, is NAGVMQNPRHLVRRRGQEARLRCSPMKGHSHVYWYRQLPEEGLKFMVYLQKENIIDESGMPKERFSAEFPKEGPSILRIQQVVRGDSAAYFCASSPGTTYNEQFFGPGTRLTVL.

The chain couples TRBV19 to TRBJ2-1; TRBD1 agrees at 7 bases. CDR3 length: 15 amino acids. The V segment lost 9 bases and the J segment 7 bases; nucleotides outside the gene matches: 15. The germline gives CDR1 LNHDA, CDR2 SQIVND (reference sequence). For the CDR3, the DNA is TGTGCCAGCCGGAGGAGAGGGGGCCATAGTAATGAGCAGTTCTTC. Translation gives CASRRRGGHSNEQFF.

The V call is TRBV2, the J call TRBJ1-1, with TRBD1 matching 7 bases. J was trimmed by 7 bases and V by 2 bases; bases with no gene match: 7. CDR3 length: 14 residues. Germline assignment: CDR1 SNHLY and CDR2 FYNNEI. In DNA form, the CDR3 reads TGTGCCAGCAGTGAATGGGCTGGGACAGTTGAAGCTTTCTTT. Translating it yields CASSEWAGTVEAFF.

This clone was counted between two and nine times. The chain has TRBV5-1 and TRBJ2-1, with 7 bases lining up with TRBD2. This CDR3 contains 15 residues. V dropped 1 base and J dropped 7; count of bases not matched to a gene: 8. Germline V gene lookup returns CDR1 SGHRS and CDR2 YFSETQ. The CDR3 nucleotides are TGCGCCAGCAGCTTGCAATCCGGGAGGTATAATGAGCAGTTCTTC. It translates to CASSLQSGRYNEQFF.

This chain connects TRBV7-2 to TRBJ2-7; 8 nucleotides agree with TRBD1. The V gene end was trimmed by 5 bases and the J gene end by 3 bases; junction bases not matched to a gene: 6. The length of the CDR3 is 14 residues. Germline V gene data show CDR1 as SGHTA and CDR2 as FQGNSA. CDR3 nucleotide sequence: TGTGCCAGCAGCGTGGGGACAGGATTCTACGAGCAGTACTTC. Encoded protein: CASSVGTGFYEQYF. The entire variable domain, with the rest obtained from reference TRBV7-2 and TRBJ2-7, is as follows: GAGVSQSPSNKVTEKGKDVELRCDPISGHTALYWYRQSLGQGLEFLIYFQGNSAPDKSGLPSDRFSAERTGGSVSTLTIQRTQQEDSAVYLCASSVGTGFYEQYFGPGTRLTVT.

This chain's CDR3 is CSVGGAGDYEQYF. The CDR3 DNA is TGCAGCGTTGGTGGCGCGGGGGACTACGAGCAGTACTTC. V and J are TRBV29-1 and TRBJ2-7; 7 nucleotides align to TRBD2. Germline CDR1 is SQVTM and CDR2 is ANQGSEA. The V and J ends lost 4 bases and 3 bases, in that order; junction bases with no gene match: 6. The CDR3 consists of 13 residues.

This clone is a singleton in its sample. The CDR3 DNA reads as TGTGCCAGCAGCTCGATCCCCGCCCTCGGTACCTACAATGAGCAGTTCTTC. As protein: CASSSIPALGTYNEQFF. The chain employs TRBV12-1 and TRBJ2-1; the D call of TRBD2 is as the table states it, not checked on the DNA. TRBV12-1 is marked as a pseudogene. This CDR3 has 17 residues.

This clone was recorded once. The chain employs TRBV7-2 and TRBJ1-4, with D tentatively TRBD1 (5 bases). The CDR3 spans 14 residues. V shed 4 bases and J shed 7 bases, with 13 bases lying between them. Germline V gene sequence: CDR1 SGHTA, CDR2 FQGNSA. The CDR3: CASSSADKPEKLFF. CDR3 DNA: TGTGCCAGCAGCTCAGCGGACAAGCCTGAAAAACTGTTTTTT. The entire variable domain, with the rest obtained from reference TRBV7-2 and TRBJ1-4, is as follows: GAGVSQSPSNKVTEKGKDVELRCDPISGHTALYWYRQSLGQGLEFLIYFQGNSAPDKSGLPSDRFSAERTGGSVSTLTIQRTQQEDSAVYLCASSSADKPEKLFFGSGTQLSVL.

This rearrangement joins TRBV19 to TRBJ1-4, with 8 bases that match TRBD1. The CDR3 contains 18 residues. CDR1 and CDR2 (germline): LNHDA, SQIVND (reference sequence). J gave up 0 bases and V 7 bases, and 13 bases lay outside the gene matches. The CDR3 DNA follows: TGTGCCAGTAAGTCGGCGGACAGGGTACCAACAACTAATGAAAAACTGTTTTTT. Encoded protein: CASKSADRVPTTNEKLFF.

The V and J genes are TRBV10-3 and TRBJ1-4; no firm D call. Germline V gene data show CDR1 as ENHRY and CDR2 as SYGVKD. This CDR3 has 14 residues. The germline V and J ends were trimmed by 8 bases and 0 bases, with 10 bases remaining between them. The CDR3 region has the DNA TGTGCCATCGCCGCGGGAGCAACTAATGAAAAACTGTTTTTT. Protein sequence: CAIAAGATNEKLFF.

This clone appeared a single time. The chain carries TRBV4-2 and TRBJ2-5; TRBD2 matches 9 bases. Trimming removed 1 base from V and 5 bases from J; junction bases left unmatched: 11. The germline gives CDR1 LGHNA, CDR2 YNFKEQ. The CDR3 runs to 17 residues. The CDR3 DNA follows: TGTGCCAGCAGCCAAGGGGGCCCTAGCGGGGCAGGGGAGACCCAGTACTTC. Translation gives CASSQGGPSGAGETQYF.

The chain links TRBV18 to TRBJ2-5; a possible D gene is TRBD2 (6 bases). V was cut by 0 bases and J by 4 bases, with 9 bases left in between. This CDR3 comprises 14 residues. Germline V gene lookup returns CDR1 KGHSH and CDR2 LQKENI. DNA for the CDR3: TGTGCCAGCTCACCACCTTCCGGGAGAGAGACCCAGTACTTC. Its protein product is CASSPPSGRETQYF.

The chain carries TRBV14 and TRBJ2-1, with 10 bases identical to TRBD2. This CDR3 has 16 amino acids. The junction had 3 bases not matched to a gene; V was cut back by 4 bases and J by 0 bases. Germline CDR1 and CDR2: SGHDN and FVKESK. CDR3 protein: CASSLSGGSSYNEQFF. DNA of the CDR3: TGTGCCAGCAGCCTTAGCGGGGGGAGCTCCTACAATGAGCAGTTCTTC.

V gene TRBV27 combines with J gene TRBJ2-1, with D possibly TRBD2 on 6 matching bases. V was trimmed by 2 bases and J by 3 bases, leaving 17 bases between them. CDR1 is MNHEY and CDR2 is SMNVEV in the germline V gene (reference sequence). The CDR3 covers 17 residues. CDR3 region: CASSLAGRLSRYNEQFF. CDR3 DNA sequence: TGTGCCAGCAGTTTAGCGGGGAGGCTTAGCCGCTACAATGAGCAGTTCTTC.

The V and J genes are TRBV10-3 and TRBJ2-7; the match to TRBD1 covers 7 bases. The CDR3 runs to 13 residues. Germline V lookup: CDR1 ENHRY, CDR2 SYGVKD. The V and J ends lost 7 bases and 5 bases, in that order; junction bases with no gene match: 8. In nucleotides, the CDR3 is TGTGCCATCATGGGGACAGAGAGCGACGAGCAGTACTTC. Its protein product is CAIMGTESDEQYF.

This clone was detected a few times. The chain carries TRBV6-1 and TRBJ1-5; 9 bases line up with TRBD1. The length of the CDR3 is 14 residues. V lost 6 bases and J lost 0; bases outside the gene matches: 0. Germline loops: CDR1 MNHNS, CDR2 SASEGT. The CDR3 coding sequence is TGTGCCAGCAGACAGGGGGCTAGCAATCAGCCCCAGCATTTT. Translating gives CASRQGASNQPQHF.

J is TRBJ1-5 and V is TRBV18; D uncertain. The germline V and J ends were trimmed by 3 bases and 1 base, with 7 bases remaining between them. From germline, CDR1 is KGHSH and CDR2 LQKENI. The CDR3 loop spans 14 amino acids. The CDR3 DNA reads TGTGCCAGCTCACCCACAGAGAGCAATCAGCCCCAGCATTTT. Translating it yields CASSPTESNQPQHF.

This chain joins TRBV10-3 and TRBJ1-1; possible D gene TRBD1, 5 bases. Trimming pared 1 base from V and 0 bases from J, leaving 9 bases between. This CDR3 comprises 15 residues. Germline V CDR1 and CDR2: ENHRY, SYGVKD. CDR3 DNA sequence: TGTGCCATCAGTGAGTTCGGGGGTTTGAACACTGAAGCTTTCTTT. Amino acids: CAISEFGGLNTEAFF.

The rearrangement uses TRBV7-2 and TRBJ1-3; TRBD1 matches at 8 bases. J lost 0 bases, V lost 5 bases, and 6 bases had no gene match. The CDR3 is made up of 16 amino acids. Germline assignment: CDR1 SGHTA and CDR2 FQGNSA. CDR3 DNA: TGTGCCAGCAGCCTCTCAGGGGGCTCCTCTGGAAACACCATATATTTT. Amino acid sequence: CASSLSGGSSGNTIYF.

This clone was seen just once. This chain uses TRBV5-1 with TRBJ1-1, with 9 positions matching TRBD1. Germline V lookup: CDR1 SGHRS, CDR2 YFSETQ. J lost 6 bases, V lost 4 bases, and 4 bases had no gene match. This CDR3 region has 13 residues. Written as DNA, the CDR3 is TGCGCCAGCAGCCCCCGGGACAGGGCTGAAGCTTTCTTT. Translating it yields CASSPRDRAEAFF. Full variable domain (outside the CDR3, taken from reference TRBV5-1 and TRBJ1-1): KAGVTQTPRYLIKTRGQQVTLSCSPISGHRSVSWYQQTPGQGLQFLFEYFSETQRNKGNFPGRFSGRQFSNSRSEMNVSTLELGDSALYLCASSPRDRAEAFFGQGTRLTVV.

The J gene is TRBJ2-7, the V gene TRBV6-1, with TRBD2 identical over 9 bases. V lost 6 bases, J lost 2 bases, and 8 bases stayed unmatched. Germline assignment: CDR1 MNHNS and CDR2 SASEGT. The CDR3 spans 15 residues. The CDR3, as DNA: TGTGCCAGCAGATTAAGGACTAGCGCCCCCTACGAGCAGTACTTC. This sequence encodes CASRLRTSAPYEQYF.

V is TRBV10-2 and J is TRBJ1-2; no firm D call. The germline V gene encodes CDR1 WSHSY and CDR2 SAAADI. Deletions cut 3 bases from V and 4 bases from J, with 6 bases between. This CDR3 is built from 12 residues. For the CDR3, the DNA is TGCGCCAGCAGTGATCGGAGCTATGGCTACACCTTC. Protein sequence: CASSDRSYGYTF.

In its sample, this clone was seen a few times. The J gene is TRBJ1-5, the V gene TRBV2; D unresolved. V shed 6 bases and J shed 0 bases, with 9 bases lying between them. CDR1 is SNHLY and CDR2 is FYNNEI in the germline V gene. The CDR3 is made up of 14 amino acids. In nucleotides, the CDR3 is TGTGCCAGCAGGATGCGAGGTAGCAATCAGCCCCAGCATTTT. Translation gives CASRMRGSNQPQHF. The variable domain in full, with the rest retrieved from reference TRBV2 and TRBJ1-5, is EPEVTQTPSHQVTQMGQEVILRCVPISNHLYFYWYRQILGQKVEFLVSFYNNEISEKSEIFDDQFSVERPDGSNFTLKIRSTKLEDSAMYFCASRMRGSNQPQHFGDGTRLSIL.

This chain connects TRBV6-5 to TRBJ1-3; no clear D gene. The CDR3 spans 15 residues. V was cut by 0 bases and J by 4 bases, with 10 bases left in between. Germline CDR1 is MNHEY and CDR2 is SVGAGI. CDR3 DNA: TGTGCCAGCAGTTACTCGTTCGGGTCCGGAAACACCATATATTTT. Its translation is CASSYSFGSGNTIYF.

The V call is TRBV9, the J call TRBJ2-3, with a possible D match to TRBD2 (5 bases). The CDR3 sequence is 14 residues long. V lost 2 bases and J lost 2, with 9 bases in between. Germline V lookup: CDR1 SGDLS, CDR2 YYNGEE. This CDR3 reads CASSVDLLTDTQYF. The CDR3 bases are TGTGCCAGCAGCGTGGACTTGCTCACAGATACGCAGTATTTT.